Listed below are T cell receptor beta chains from one sample, sequenced in a study of blood T cell repertoires in COVID-19. Produced via immunoSEQ multiplex PCR; TCRdb's table is partial and in-frame only. Here the sample spans about 180,000 clones, about 86% being singletons. Sequenced sample: peripheral blood. These receptors originate from a woman in her 30s with active or convalescent COVID-19. Each CDR3 is given with its conserved first and last residue. Fields, in order: D gene, V gene, CDR3 protein. D genes are given only for firm matches.

d_call: TRBD1; v_call: TRBV2; cdr3_aa: CASSERQGTNEKLFF
d_call: -; v_call: TRBV24-1; cdr3_aa: CATSGKGDIQETQYF
d_call: -; v_call: TRBV12-3/TRBV12-4; cdr3_aa: CASSLGSGLGF
d_call: -; v_call: TRBV3-1/TRBV3-2; cdr3_aa: CASSQERGDGPNTEAFF
d_call: -; v_call: TRBV2; cdr3_aa: CASSETGLFSYEQYF
d_call: TRBD1; v_call: TRBV10-3; cdr3_aa: CASWGQGVREQYF
d_call: TRBD2; v_call: TRBV9; cdr3_aa: CASSVDGGSAYEQYF
d_call: -; v_call: TRBV4-1; cdr3_aa: CASSQVRGHEQFF
d_call: -; v_call: TRBV3-1/TRBV3-2; cdr3_aa: CASSPFSTGGAEAFF
d_call: -; v_call: TRBV28; cdr3_aa: CASGPGGWTEAFF
d_call: TRBD1; v_call: TRBV4-1; cdr3_aa: CASSPREQGANEKLFF
d_call: -; v_call: TRBV2; cdr3_aa: CASSDRGPGTDTQYF
d_call: TRBD1; v_call: TRBV27; cdr3_aa: CASSFTGQTEAFF
d_call: TRBD2; v_call: TRBV10-3; cdr3_aa: CAISASGFTDTQYF
d_call: TRBD1; v_call: TRBV28; cdr3_aa: CASGRQGTLTTNEKLFF
d_call: TRBD1; v_call: TRBV4-1; cdr3_aa: CASSHRTGEQFF
d_call: -; v_call: TRBV24-1; cdr3_aa: CATSDWDTLGPQHF
d_call: TRBD2; v_call: TRBV10-2; cdr3_aa: CASSVGSGSSYNEQFF
d_call: -; v_call: TRBV5-5; cdr3_aa: CASSEYRDNSPLHF
d_call: -; v_call: TRBV6-5; cdr3_aa: CASSYAKGSNQPQHF
d_call: TRBD1; v_call: TRBV19; cdr3_aa: CASSASWTGGNYEQYF
d_call: -; v_call: TRBV19; cdr3_aa: CASSMPGGQPQHF
d_call: -; v_call: TRBV10-3; cdr3_aa: CAISSAYEQYF
d_call: TRBD1; v_call: TRBV2; cdr3_aa: CASYVAAGQGNYGYTF
d_call: TRBD1; v_call: TRBV28; cdr3_aa: CASSLGDRVNTEAFF
d_call: TRBD1; v_call: TRBV27; cdr3_aa: CASSPQDRGQDTQYF